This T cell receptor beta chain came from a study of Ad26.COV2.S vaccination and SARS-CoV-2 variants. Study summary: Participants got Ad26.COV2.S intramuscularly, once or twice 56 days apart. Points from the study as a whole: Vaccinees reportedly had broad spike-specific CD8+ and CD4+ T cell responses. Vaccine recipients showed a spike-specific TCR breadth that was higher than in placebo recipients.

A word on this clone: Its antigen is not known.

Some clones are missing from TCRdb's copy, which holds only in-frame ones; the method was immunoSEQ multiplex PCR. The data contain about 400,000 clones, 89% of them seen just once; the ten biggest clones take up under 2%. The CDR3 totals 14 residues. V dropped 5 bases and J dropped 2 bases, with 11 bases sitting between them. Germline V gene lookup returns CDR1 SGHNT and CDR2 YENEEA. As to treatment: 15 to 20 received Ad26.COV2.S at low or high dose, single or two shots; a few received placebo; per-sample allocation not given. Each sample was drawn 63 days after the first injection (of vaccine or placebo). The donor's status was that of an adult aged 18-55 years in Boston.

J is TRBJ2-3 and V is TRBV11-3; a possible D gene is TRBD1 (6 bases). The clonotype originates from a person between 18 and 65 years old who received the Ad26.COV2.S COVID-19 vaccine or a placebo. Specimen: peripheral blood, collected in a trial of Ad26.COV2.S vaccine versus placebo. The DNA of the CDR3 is TGTGCCAGCAGCCCCTGGACAGACACAGATACGCAGTATTTT. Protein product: CASSPWTDTDTQYF.